This paragraph reports one T cell receptor (beta chain). Its antigen is not known. The data belong to a study of beta chain features in type 1 diabetes. Study overall: Regarding age, gender and cell yields, patients proved similar to healthy donors.

Expressed TCRB transcripts were sequenced, since all the RNA that had been isolated was reverse transcribed. Sequenced naive, central memory and regulatory T cell samples produced an average of around 3.5 million reads. Clones were sequenced by immunoSEQ multiplex PCR, and TCRdb holds only the in-frame ones, with some missing. Seen here are 200,000 to 300,000 clones, under 70% observed once, and the top ten hold around 0.057%. Every participating donor gave one draw, a heparinised blood sample averaging roughly 0.12 L. Study-wide results and limits: Across all four CD4+ subsets, people with type 1 diabetes showed modestly shorter TCRB CDR3s.

Sequencing was done on a sample of naive CD4+ T cells from blood. This TCR came from a man between 25 and 39 years old in good health.

This CDR3 is CASSVRYGSPGGNEQFF. In DNA, the CDR3 is TGTGCCAGCAGCGTCCGATACGGCTCCCCGGGGGGCAATGAGCAGTTCTTC. V usage is TRBV7-2 and J usage is TRBJ2-1; 7 nucleotides line up with TRBD2. With V trimmed by 5 bases and J by 6 bases, 16 bases remained unmatched. This CDR3 comprises 17 residues. Germline CDR1 is SGHTA and CDR2 is FQGNSA. The full variable domain, its missing parts supplied by reference TRBV7-2 and TRBJ2-1, is GAGVSQSPSNKVTEKGKDVELRCDPISGHTALYWYRQSLGQGLEFLIYFQGNSAPDKSGLPSDRFSAERTGGSVSTLTIQRTQQEDSAVYLCASSVRYGSPGGNEQFFGPGTRLTVL.